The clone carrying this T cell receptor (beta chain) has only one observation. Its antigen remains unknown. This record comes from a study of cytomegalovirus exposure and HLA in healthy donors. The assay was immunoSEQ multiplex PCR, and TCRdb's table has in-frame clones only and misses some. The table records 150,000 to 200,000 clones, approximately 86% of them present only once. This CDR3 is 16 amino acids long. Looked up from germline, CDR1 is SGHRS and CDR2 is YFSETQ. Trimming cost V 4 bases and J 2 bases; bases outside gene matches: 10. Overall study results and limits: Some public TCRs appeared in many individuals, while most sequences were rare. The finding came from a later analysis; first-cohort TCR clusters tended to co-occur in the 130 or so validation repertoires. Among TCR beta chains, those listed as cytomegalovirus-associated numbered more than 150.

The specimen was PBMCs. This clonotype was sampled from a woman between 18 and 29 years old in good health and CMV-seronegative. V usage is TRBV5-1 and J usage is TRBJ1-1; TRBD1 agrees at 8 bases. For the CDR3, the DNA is TGCGCCAGCAGCCGGGGCAGGGGGCCTCTAAACACTGAAGCTTTCTTT. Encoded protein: CASSRGRGPLNTEAFF.